The 31 T cell receptor beta chains listed next were all sequenced from one sample in a study of blood T cell dynamics during melanoma immunotherapy. Using immunoSEQ multiplex PCR, the repertoire was profiled, and TCRdb retains in-frame clones only, with some absent. In the table there are some 13,000 clones, approximately 90% of which are singletons. Time point here: pre-treatment baseline. The sample here was effector memory CD8+ T cells from blood, taken from a patient treated with checkpoint blockade. The receptor set was obtained from a human donor with melanoma.

The V and J genes are TRBV10-3 and TRBJ2-7; no clear D gene. The V gene's germline CDR1 is ENHRY and CDR2 SYGVKD. V lost 0 bases to trimming and J lost 4 bases, with 7 bases between them. The CDR3 is 13 residues long. The CDR3, as DNA: TGTGCCATCAGTGAGTCCATGGGTTACGAGCAGTACTTC. Protein sequence: CAISESMGYEQYF.

This chain joins TRBV7-6 and TRBJ2-2; D possibly matches TRBD1 or TRBD2 (5 bases each). V lost 5 bases to trimming and J lost 3 bases, with 13 bases between them. The germline V gene encodes CDR1 SGHVS and CDR2 FNYEAQ. The CDR3 loop spans 15 amino acids. As DNA, the CDR3 is TGTGCCAGCAGCCGATATGGGGGTGACACCGGGGAGCTGTTTTTT. This codes for CASSRYGGDTGELFF. Combining the CDR3 with reference TRBV7-6 and TRBJ2-2 gives the whole variable domain GAGVSQSPRYKVTKRGQDVALRCDPISGHVSLYWYRQALGQGPEFLTYFNYEAQQDKSGLPNDRFSAERPEGSISTLTIQRTEQRDSAMYRCASSRYGGDTGELFFGEGSRLTVL.

This clone has a single count. The genes are TRBV2 and TRBJ2-3, with 12 bases aligning to TRBD1. The V gene end was trimmed by 4 bases and the J gene end by 1 base; junction bases not matched to a gene: 0. Germline CDR1 SNHLY, CDR2 FYNNEI. The CDR3 loop spans 15 amino acids. CDR3 DNA: TGTGCCAGCAGTGGGGACAGGGGGCGCACAGATACGCAGTATTTT. Translation gives CASSGDRGRTDTQYF.

The rearrangement links TRBV11-3 to TRBJ2-5; D possibly corresponds to TRBD1 (6 bases). The closer fit of TRBJ2-7 to the DNA end suggests the J call may be wrong. The CDR3 loop spans 17 amino acids. Germline CDR1 reads SGHNT; CDR2 reads YENEEA. The CDR3 sequence: CASSPQSQGMGSHEQYF. CDR3 nucleotide sequence: TGTGCCAGCAGCCCCCAATCACAGGGCATGGGTTCCCACGAGCAGTACTTC.

This sequence joins TRBV4-1 and TRBJ2-1, with 9 bases that match TRBD2. The CDR3 consists of 16 residues. CDR1 is MGHRA, CDR2 YSYEKL, per germline. V shed 0 bases and J 5 bases; nucleotides not matched to a gene: 5. The CDR3 region is CASSQERLAGNNEQFF. Here the CDR3 DNA reads TGCGCCAGCAGCCAAGAAAGGCTAGCGGGAAACAATGAGCAGTTCTTC.

This sequence joins TRBV4-1 and TRBJ1-5; tentative D call: TRBD1 (5 bases). The V and J ends lost 4 bases and 2 bases respectively, with 12 bases between them. CDR3 length: 15 amino acids. The germline V gene encodes CDR1 MGHRA and CDR2 YSYEKL. Written as DNA, the CDR3 is TGCGCCAGCAGCCCCCCGTGGGGGGGCAATCAGCCCCAGCATTTT. Protein: CASSPPWGGNQPQHF.

The gene calls are TRBV7-6 and TRBJ2-1; 7 nucleotides align to TRBD2. With V trimmed by 5 bases and J by 2 bases, 9 bases remained unmatched. CDR1 is SGHVS, CDR2 FNYEAQ, per germline. This CDR3 is built from 16 residues. The CDR3 sequence is CASSPGSSGPYNEQFF. The CDR3 DNA is TGTGCCAGCAGCCCCGGTAGTAGCGGGCCCTACAATGAGCAGTTCTTC.

This clone was observed a single time. V gene TRBV7-8 combines with J gene TRBJ1-1; tentatively, D is TRBD1 (6 bases). The CDR3 consists of 15 residues. V lost 2 bases and J 4 bases, leaving 14 bases between the germline ends. Germline V CDR1 and CDR2: SGHVS, FQNEAQ. The CDR3 region is CASSLMWGRGTEAFF. As DNA, the CDR3 is TGTGCCAGCAGCTTAATGTGGGGGCGCGGCACTGAAGCTTTCTTT.

This chain connects TRBV5-1 to TRBJ1-1; tentatively, D is TRBD1 (6 bases). In germline, CDR1 is SGHRS, CDR2 YFSETQ. V lost 0 bases to trimming and J lost 3 bases, with 9 bases between them. The CDR3 runs to 14 residues. The CDR3 reads CASSLAGEYTEAFF. CDR3 nucleotide sequence: TGCGCCAGCAGCTTGGCAGGGGAGTACACTGAAGCTTTCTTT.

The genes are TRBV19 and TRBJ2-1; possibly TRBD2 for D (6 bases). V was cut by 3 bases and J by 4 bases, with 16 bases left in between. The CDR3 is 16 amino acids. Germline-derived CDR1 and CDR2 are LNHDA and SQIVND (reference sequence). In DNA form, the CDR3 reads TGTGCCAGTAGTATTTATCCAGGAGGGGAGTACAATGAGCAGTTCTTC. Translating gives CASSIYPGGEYNEQFF.

A single count supports this clone. The chain employs TRBV19 and TRBJ1-2; D unclear. Trimming removed 6 bases at V and 4 bases at J, with 9 bases between. From germline, CDR1 is LNHDA and CDR2 SQIVND (reference sequence). There are 12 residues in the CDR3. The CDR3, as DNA: TGTGCCAGTAGCTATACGGTCTATGGCTACACCTTC. Protein product: CASSYTVYGYTF.

V gene TRBV11-2 combines with J gene TRBJ2-7; D uncertain. The CDR3 covers 15 residues. Germline assignment: CDR1 SGHAT and CDR2 FQNNGV. Deletions cut 7 bases from V and 1 base from J, with 17 bases between. The CDR3 coding sequence is TGTGCCAGCATGCCCGGCGGTGGCACATCCTACGAGCAGTACTTC. It codes for CASMPGGGTSYEQYF.

The rearrangement links TRBV2 to TRBJ2-2, with TRBD2 matching over 9 bases. This CDR3 has 16 amino acids. Germline V gene lookup returns CDR1 SNHLY and CDR2 FYNNEI. V shed 7 bases and J 2 bases; nucleotides not matched to a gene: 8. The CDR3 is CASMLGLATNTGELFF. The CDR3 region has the DNA TGTGCCAGCATGTTAGGACTAGCGACAAACACCGGGGAGCTGTTTTTT.

The gene calls are TRBV13 and TRBJ1-4; D is ambiguous. The CDR3 spans 14 residues. The germline V gene encodes CDR1 PRHDT and CDR2 FYEKMQ (reference sequence). Trimming stripped 5 bases from V and 0 bases from J, with 7 bases between. The DNA of the CDR3 is TGTGCCAGCAGCCAGACAACAACTAATGAAAAACTGTTTTTT. Protein product: CASSQTTTNEKLFF.

The V call is TRBV2, the J call TRBJ2-2; 7 positions agree with TRBD1. Unmatched junction bases numbered 7, after V lost 9 bases and J lost 0 bases. The CDR3 runs 15 residues. Germline CDR1 SNHLY, CDR2 FYNNEI. CDR3 amino acids: CARKRQGSNTGELFF. For the CDR3, the DNA is TGTGCCAGGAAAAGACAGGGTTCGAACACCGGGGAGCTGTTTTTT. Based on the CDR3 plus reference TRBV2 and TRBJ2-2, the full variable domain is EPEVTQTPSHQVTQMGQEVILRCVPISNHLYFYWYRQILGQKVEFLVSFYNNEISEKSEIFDDQFSVERPDGSNFTLKIRSTKLEDSAMYFCARKRQGSNTGELFFGEGSRLTVL.

The chain carries TRBV21-1 and TRBJ2-7; no check of the table's D call, TRBD2, against the DNA was made. TRBV21-1 is termed a pseudogene. The length of the CDR3 is 13 residues. CDR3 nucleotides: TGTGCCAGCAGCAATCGGTCAGCGTACGAGCAGTACTTC. It yields the protein CASSNRSAYEQYF.

This rearrangement joins TRBV15 to TRBJ1-5; 7 bases map to TRBD1. V shed 6 bases and J 0 bases; nucleotides not matched to a gene: 2. The CDR3 contains 14 residues. Germline V gene lookup returns CDR1 LNHNV and CDR2 YYDKDF (reference sequence). The CDR3 nucleotides are TGTGCCACCAGAGGGGACAGTAGCAATCAGCCCCAGCATTTT. Translating it yields CATRGDSSNQPQHF.

The chain has TRBV7-8 and TRBJ2-2; weak D call: TRBD1 (6 bases). With 5 bases removed from V and 0 bases from J, the gap between germline ends came to 16 bases. The CDR3 loop spans 17 amino acids. The germline V gene has CDR1 SGHVS and CDR2 FQNEAQ. CDR3 coding DNA: TGTGCCAGCAGCCCCACCCCTGACAGGACGAACACCGGGGAGCTGTTTTTT. The encoded protein is CASSPTPDRTNTGELFF.

The chain uses TRBV18 and TRBJ2-5, with D perhaps assigned TRBD1 or TRBD2 (5 bases each). The CDR3 has 15 residues. V shed 3 bases and J shed 2 bases, with 13 bases lying between them. CDR1 is KGHSH, CDR2 LQKENI, per germline. The CDR3, as DNA: TGTGCCAGCTCACCGGGACCATACACGCAAGAGACCCAGTACTTC. This gives the protein CASSPGPYTQETQYF.

The chain recombines TRBV5-8 with TRBJ2-7; D is unclear. There are 16 residues in the CDR3. V lost 0 bases, J lost 7 bases, and 20 bases lay in between. Per germline, CDR1 SGHTS and CDR2 YDEGEE. This CDR3 reads CASSLAGVLTLGEQYF. Written as DNA, the CDR3 is TGTGCCAGCAGCTTGGCGGGCGTCCTAACACTGGGGGAGCAGTACTTC.

The chain links TRBV28 to TRBJ1-5; D perhaps matches TRBD1 (6 bases). V was trimmed by 7 bases and J by 7 bases, leaving 17 bases between them. CDR3 length: 14 residues. CDR1 MDHEN and CDR2 SYDVKM come from the germline V gene. CDR3 in amino acids: CASTPNREGQPQHF. The CDR3 region has the DNA TGTGCCAGCACCCCAAACAGGGAAGGCCAGCCCCAGCATTTT.

The count of this clone is one. V and J are TRBV6-1 and TRBJ1-5, with D unresolved. This CDR3 has 15 amino acids. Germline V gene lookup returns CDR1 MNHNS and CDR2 SASEGT. Trimming cost V 2 bases and J 1 base, with 9 bases left between them. The CDR3 coding sequence is TGTGCCAGCAGTGAAAACATCTGGAGCAATCAGCCCCAGCATTTT. Translation: CASSENIWSNQPQHF.

The chain recombines TRBV10-3 with TRBJ2-2, with 12 positions matching TRBD1. Losses at the gene ends were 4 bases for V and 7 bases for J; bases not matched to a gene: 7. The V gene's germline CDR1 is ENHRY and CDR2 SYGVKD. The CDR3 spans 16 residues. The CDR3, as DNA: TGTGCCATCAGTGCAGGGACAGGGGGCATTGGCGGGGAGCTGTTTTTT. Its protein is CAISAGTGGIGGELFF.

The genes are TRBV5-1 and TRBJ1-1; D perhaps matches TRBD1 (6 bases). In germline, CDR1 is SGHRS, CDR2 YFSETQ. This CDR3 is 12 amino acids long. V was trimmed by 0 bases and J by 8 bases, leaving 8 bases between them. CDR3 loop: CASSLEGQEAFF. The CDR3 DNA sequence: TGCGCCAGCAGCTTGGAGGGACAAGAAGCTTTCTTT.

This clone occurred a few times. The chain combines TRBV19 with TRBJ1-1, with TRBD1 as a possible D gene (6 bases). Germline V gives CDR1 LNHDA, CDR2 SQIVND (reference sequence). V lost 10 bases and J 3 bases, leaving 12 bases between the germline ends. The CDR3 covers 12 residues. The CDR3 region has the DNA TGTGCCACCCAACAGGGTTACACTGAAGCTTTCTTT. It is translated as CATQQGYTEAFF.

This sequence joins TRBV6-6 and TRBJ1-6; D is unclear. The V end was cut by 6 bases, the J end by 0 bases, with 12 bases between. From germline, CDR1 is MNHNY and CDR2 SVGAGI (reference sequence). The CDR3 contains 16 residues. This CDR3 reads CASSFDGSSYNSPLHF. CDR3 sequence (DNA): TGTGCCAGCAGCTTCGACGGGAGCTCCTATAATTCACCCCTCCACTTT.

The chain joins TRBV7-9 to TRBJ2-1; D ambiguous. The V end was cut by 1 base, the J end by 6 bases, with 4 bases between. The CDR3 loop spans 12 amino acids. Germline CDR1 reads SEHNR; CDR2 reads FQNEAQ (reference sequence). CDR3 DNA sequence: TGTGCCAGCAGCTTAGTACGCAATGAGCAGTTCTTC. This codes for CASSLVRNEQFF.

The chain links TRBV5-5 to TRBJ2-7; D is unresolved. The CDR3 has 15 residues. V was trimmed by 0 bases and J by 4 bases, leaving 14 bases between them. Germline assignment: CDR1 SGHKS and CDR2 YYEKEE (reference sequence). CDR3 sequence reads: CASSLEGVEGYEQYF. In DNA form, the CDR3 reads TGTGCCAGCAGCTTGGAGGGCGTCGAAGGTTACGAGCAGTACTTC.

V and J are TRBV4-1 and TRBJ2-2, with 8 bases aligning to TRBD2. The CDR3 has 19 amino acids. With V trimmed by 2 bases and J by 6 bases, 17 bases remained unmatched. Germline CDR1 MGHRA, CDR2 YSYEKL. This chain's CDR3 is CASSQNTVSEREKAGELFF. CDR3 coding DNA: TGCGCCAGCAGCCAAAATACAGTGTCGGAGCGGGAGAAGGCCGGGGAGCTGTTTTTT.

This clone was observed once. The chain joins TRBV27 to TRBJ2-7; D not resolved. V was clipped by 3 bases and J by 2 bases, with 11 bases between them. This CDR3 has 14 residues. Germline assignment: CDR1 MNHEY and CDR2 SMNVEV (reference sequence). CDR3 DNA sequence: TGTGCCAGCAGTTTTATCGACGAAACCTACGAGCAGTACTTC. It yields the protein CASSFIDETYEQYF.

This clone has only one observation. The chain employs TRBV6-5 and TRBJ2-7; possibly TRBD2 for D (6 bases). Germline values: CDR1 MNHEY, CDR2 SVGAGI. Trimming shortened V by 5 bases and J by 3 bases, and 11 bases separated the two germline ends. CDR3 size: 13 residues. The chain's CDR3 is CASSLGGYYEQYF. The DNA of the CDR3 is TGTGCCAGCAGTCTCGGGGGATACTACGAGCAGTACTTC.